The T cell receptor beta chain described here comes from a study of identifying expanded T cells in peripheral blood (dated by TCRdb to between 2018 and 2021). A note on the overall study: Four technical replicates, made by sequencing separate aliquots from the same pool of genomic DNA, were compared pairwise. What the research found in general, with its limitations: Between technical replicates the binomial model flagged 1 to 1.5 differentially abundant clones, whereas over roughly 2 weeks the binomial model flagged about 15 and over about four weeks roughly 20. Across all healthy-donor time intervals, the beta-binomial model significantly lowered both the number of clones called differentially abundant and the false-positive rate. The authors expected biological variance in healthy repertoires might increase further over much longer intervals such as months to years. Variance in clone template counts between approximately two-week samples significantly increased with total template count across all healthy donors.

During the collection period, no immune events, such as infections, were documented for the healthy donors. Healthy-donor blood repertoires served as a training cohort to calibrate time-dependent variance in a beta-binomial model of T-cell clone differential abundance. There were roughly ten healthy donors in the training cohort, of whom 3 were female and 7 were male. An age range of roughly 29 to 70 years, with an average of around 44 years, was recorded for the donors. Obtained from a commercial supplier, whole blood was collected from each healthy donor at three time points set around two weeks apart. For immunosequencing, genomic DNA was extracted from unsorted whole blood. The immunoSEQ Assay, which relies on bias-controlled multiplex PCR amplification of genomic DNA, was used to profile TCRbeta CDR3 regions. The original methods were these. The absolute abundance of each unique TCRbeta CDR3 region was quantified after sequences were collapsed and filtered. Two models were used to test differential abundance: a binomial model (Fisher-equivalent) and a beta-binomial model that adds time-dependent variance fitted from healthy donors. Any clone with fewer than 5 combined templates was excluded, and a clone was called differentially abundant if its Benjamini-Hochberg FDR was below 0.01. Beta-binomial variance was modeled as a function of total template count across the two samples using the form v = (b*log(k)+a)^2. Sourced from immuneACCESS, this table was stored by TCRdb with only in-frame sequences that have V and J called. A share of the clones is absent; for the studies checked, an unresolved V gene accounts for under half, and the remainder has no known explanation. D and trimming were read from the DNA, whereas the V and J calls and clone size are those reported in that table. For this sample the table gives 100,000 to 150,000 clones, of which roughly 84% were detected only once. 3.3% of the sample is taken by the ten largest.

Based on the germline V gene (reference sequence), the CDR1 and CDR2 sequences are SEHNR and FQNEAQ. The CDR3 has 17 amino acids, counting the end cysteine and phenylalanine. Only CDR3 DNA remains: 51 bases, in frame from the first base. V trim: 3 bases; J trim: 1 base; unmatched bases: 8. Notes on this clone: The antigen this receptor binds is unknown. Per-base qualities were not stored, and no clone one base away is much larger.

The clonotype comes from a person between 18 and 75 years old in good health. This chain is built from TRBV7-9 and TRBJ2-3; 9 bases in the middle match TRBD2. Sequencing was performed on blood. The CDR3 is CASSLVGLATGTDTQYF. The DNA sequence is TGTGCCAGCAGCTTGGTCGGACTAGCGACTGGCACAGATACGCAGTATTTT.